The T cell receptor beta chain described here comes from a study of CD8 T cells in Susac syndrome. Sequencing targeted TCR beta in T cells from blood (CD8+ and CD4+). The CD8+ and CD4+ T cells were isolated magnetically using a negative isolation approach, whereas the TEMRA cells were enriched by FACS. Germline V gene data show CDR1 as SGHDN and CDR2 as FVKESK. Trimming left V 0 bases short and J 7 bases short, with 13 bases between. CDR3 length: 15 amino acids. With random hexamers, reverse transcription was performed on roughly 0.45 to 1 ug of RNA. An immunoSEQ multiplex PCR generated amplified TCR beta CDR3 products spanning 54 Vbeta and 13 Jbeta. Each CDR3 protein is one row after TCRdb ran MiXCR on the immunoSEQ multiplex PCR reads. The sample carries about 130,000 distinct CDR3 sequences, over 80% recorded once.

The sample was CD8+ T cells from PBMCs. V and J are TRBV14 and TRBJ2-1; D is possibly TRBD2 (6 bases). The sequence was obtained from a human donor with multiple sclerosis. This CDR3 reads CASSQERGMGNEQFF. CDR3 DNA sequence: TGTGCCAGCAGCCAAGAACGGGGGATGGGGAATGAGCAGTTCTTC.